Listed below are T cell receptor beta chains from one sample, sequenced in a study of spatial heterogeneity in lung cancer. One entry per CDR3 protein results from TCRdb running MiXCR on the 5' RACE reads. Counted here are about 100,000 distinct CDR3 sequences, approximately 4% occurring once; the ten biggest clones make up approximately 21%. Sequences were derived from lung tumor tissue, sampled at surgery. These TCRs come from a male donor with early-stage non-small cell lung cancer. CDR3s include the opening cysteine and the closing phenylalanine or tryptophan. The D gene is left open where the match is weak. Clone size appears in some rows only: once, few, many, or a class for an expanded clone.

TRBJ1-6	TRBV28	few	.	CASIGTSQIYSPLHF	TGTGCCAGCATTGGGACATCCCAAATTTATTCACCCCTCCACTTT
TRBJ1-5	TRBV28	few	.	CASSRTVGSQPQHF	TGTGCCAGCAGTCGGACGGTGGGCAGTCAGCCCCAGCATTTT
TRBJ1-1	TRBV5-1	.	TRBD1	CASSSTGGAWTEAFF	TGCGCCAGCAGCTCAACAGGGGGCGCTTGGACTGAAGCTTTCTTT
TRBJ2-1	TRBV7-2	.	.	CASSYSVRNEQFF	TGTGCCAGCAGTTATTCCGTGCGAAATGAGCAGTTCTTC
TRBJ2-2	TRBV27	many	.	CASRTMVGELFF	TGTGCCAGCAGAACTATGGTTGGGGAGCTGTTTTTT
TRBJ1-1	TRBV15	many	.	CATTWGVETEAFF	TGTGCCACCACCTGGGGGGTGGAAACTGAAGCTTTCTTT
TRBJ2-7	TRBV20-1	many	.	CSAPSGPLEYF	TGCAGTGCTCCCAGCGGCCCGTTGGAGTACTTC
TRBJ2-7	TRBV3-1	many	.	CASSRIGREQYF	TGTGCCAGCAGCCGGATTGGGCGGGAGCAGTACTTC
TRBJ2-4	TRBV2	many	.	CASRDLEVAKNIQYF	TGTGCCAGCAGGGATCTGGAGGTAGCCAAAAACATTCAGTACTTC
TRBJ2-3	TRBV9	many	.	CASSVGGRGTDTQYF	TGTGCCAGCAGCGTAGGCGGCAGGGGCACAGATACGCAGTATTTT
TRBJ2-5	TRBV28	many	TRBD2	CASNGLAGVGRETQYF	TGTGCCAGCAATGGCCTAGCGGGAGTAGGTAGAGAGACCCAGTACTTC
TRBJ2-1	TRBV5-1	many	.	CASSSGQTVYNEQFF	TGCGCCAGCAGCTCCGGACAGACCGTCTACAATGAGCAGTTCTTC
TRBJ2-2	TRBV12-3/TRBV12-4	many	.	CASSFAGELFF	TGTGCCAGCAGTTTTGCCGGGGAGCTGTTTTTT
TRBJ2-1	TRBV2	many	.	CASRGDTYNEQFF	TGTGCCAGCAGAGGGGACACATACAATGAGCAGTTCTTC
TRBJ2-7	TRBV10-1	few	.	CASSRTRAGSYEQYF	TGCGCCAGCAGCCGTACCCGGGCAGGATCCTACGAGCAGTACTTC
TRBJ1-2	TRBV2	many	TRBD1	CASIGQGNYGYTF	TGTGCCAGCATCGGACAGGGGAACTATGGCTACACCTTC
TRBJ2-3	TRBV4-1	many	TRBD2	CASSQPTSGRGDTQYF	TGCGCCAGCAGCCAGCCAACTAGCGGGAGAGGAGATACGCAGTATTTT
TRBJ1-4	TRBV28	many	.	CASKNDIVANEKLFF	TGTGCCAGCAAAAACGACATCGTCGCTAATGAAAAACTGTTTTTT
TRBJ2-2	TRBV29-1	many	TRBD1	CSVSSGGVGTGELFF	TGCAGCGTTTCCTCAGGGGGCGTTGGCACCGGGGAGCTGTTTTTT
TRBJ2-3	TRBV29-1	many	.	CSVFAGTDTQYF	TGCAGCGTCTTTGCGGGCACAGATACGCAGTATTTT